This TCR beta chain was identified during a study of blood T cell repertoires in COVID-19. Libraries were prepared by immunoSEQ multiplex PCR; TCRdb keeps only in-frame clonotypes and omits some of them. Of 89,000 or so clones in the sample, about 95% were seen once. Per the germline V gene, CDR1 is KGHSH and CDR2 is LQKENI. Trimming stripped 0 bases from V and 3 bases from J, with 9 bases between. The CDR3 loop spans 15 amino acids. Sequencing was done on a sample of peripheral blood. The V call is TRBV18, the J call TRBJ1-5, with a weak D call TRBD1 (6 bases). The receptor comes from a human donor with active COVID-19. The donor label of this sample is uncertain. CDR3 region: CASSPPGQTNQPQHF. The CDR3 nucleotides are TGTGCCAGCTCACCACCGGGACAAACCAATCAGCCCCAGCATTTT.